This paragraph reports one T cell receptor (beta chain). As yet, its antigen is unknown. DNA from unsorted PBMC was sequenced on ten immunoSEQ deep assay plates. In the source study's methods: Owing to the provision of junction-only sequences devoid of quality scores by immunoSEQ, filtering differed. Sequencing was performed with immunoSEQ multiplex PCR; in TCRdb, only in-frame clones are kept and a portion is missing. From that table come the V and J calls and clone size; the DNA was used to work out D and trimming. This sample yields around 510,000 clones, of which around 78% are seen a single time; 9.5% to 15% belongs to the top ten. The CDR3 length is 16 residues. Germline-derived CDR1 and CDR2 are SGHVS and FQNEAQ. With 1 base removed from V and 5 bases from J, the gap between germline ends came to 17 bases. These data belong to a study of shared clonotypes between healthy human individuals. The study's findings and limits: The expectation was that sequencing depth would affect clonotype sharing among donors.

Donors were healthy HIV-negative adults without recent acute infections or vaccinations. V usage is TRBV7-8 and J usage is TRBJ1-2; a weak D match, TRBD1 (6 bases). This receptor was identified in a woman between 40 and 50 years old in good health. Some clones in this sample may be carry-over from other donors' samples. The sequenced sample was PBMCs. The CDR3 region is CASSLVASAGDYGYTF. CDR3 coding DNA: TGTGCCAGCAGCTTAGTAGCATCTGCAGGGGATTATGGCTACACCTTC.